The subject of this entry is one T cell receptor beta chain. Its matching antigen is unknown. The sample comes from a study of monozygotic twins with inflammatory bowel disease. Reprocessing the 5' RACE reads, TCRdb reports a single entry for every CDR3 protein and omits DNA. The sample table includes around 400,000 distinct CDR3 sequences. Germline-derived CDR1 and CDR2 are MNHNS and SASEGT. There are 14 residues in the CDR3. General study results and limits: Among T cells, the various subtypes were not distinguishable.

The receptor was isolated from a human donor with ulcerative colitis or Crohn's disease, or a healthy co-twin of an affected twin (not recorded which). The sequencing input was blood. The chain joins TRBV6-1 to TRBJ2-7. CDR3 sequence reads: CASSEDLIRYEQYF.